The 30 T cell receptor beta chains below were found in one sample sequenced in a study of cytomegalovirus exposure and HLA in healthy donors. TCRdb's copy holds only in-frame clones and misses some; the assay was immunoSEQ multiplex PCR. The table includes 280,000 or so clones, roughly 90% detected once. The sample comprised PBMCs. These receptors were obtained from a woman aged 18-29 years in good health and CMV-seronegative.

The chain has TRBV28 and TRBJ1-2; possible D gene TRBD1, 6 bases. Germline values: CDR1 MDHEN, CDR2 SYDVKM. The CDR3 has 12 residues. The V end lost 3 bases, the J end lost 10 bases, and 12 bases lay between the germline ends. The CDR3 DNA reads TGTGCCAGCAGTTTGACAGGTGGTTACTACACCTTC. Encoded protein: CASSLTGGYYTF.

V usage is TRBV4-3 and J usage is TRBJ2-1, with 8 bases matching TRBD2. J lost 7 bases, V lost 0 bases, and 8 bases had no gene match. CDR1 LGHNA and CDR2 YSLEER come from the germline V gene. This CDR3 is built from 16 residues. The CDR3 is CASSQEVWREVNEQFF. In nucleotides, the CDR3 is TGCGCCAGCAGCCAAGAAGTATGGCGGGAGGTTAATGAGCAGTTCTTC.

This clone was seen just once. The chain's CDR3 is CASQVFLGGETQYF. The CDR3 nucleotides read TGTGCCAGCCAGGTCTTTTTAGGGGGCGAGACCCAGTACTTC. This chain connects TRBV28 to TRBJ2-5; 7 positions match TRBD1. The CDR3 is 14 amino acids. V was clipped by 8 bases and J by 5 bases; unmatched bases: 11. In germline, CDR1 is MDHEN, CDR2 SYDVKM.

V and J are TRBV25-1 and TRBJ2-2, with D maybe TRBD1 (6 bases). Germline V lookup: CDR1 MGHDK, CDR2 SYGVNS. CDR3 length: 13 amino acids. V dropped 7 bases and J dropped 1 base, with 7 bases sitting between them. CDR3 sequence (DNA): TGTGCCAGCATGGGACAGAACACCGGGGAGCTGTTTTTT. This encodes CASMGQNTGELFF. Combining the CDR3 with reference TRBV25-1 and TRBJ2-2 gives the whole variable domain EADIYQTPRYLVIGTGKKITLECSQTMGHDKMYWYQQDPGMELHLIHYSYGVNSTEKGDLSSESTVSRIRTEHFPLTLESARPSHTSQYLCASMGQNTGELFFGEGSRLTVL.

The V and J genes are TRBV4-1 and TRBJ1-2; D possibly corresponds to TRBD1 (6 bases). V lost 4 bases and J lost 5, with 14 bases in between. This CDR3 is 14 amino acids long. Germline V CDR1 and CDR2: MGHRA, YSYEKL. This CDR3 reads CASSRADSNYGYTF. CDR3 DNA sequence: TGCGCCAGCAGCCGAGCGGACAGCAATTATGGCTACACCTTC.

The chain carries TRBV18 and TRBJ2-1; D ambiguous. The CDR3 runs to 13 residues. Germline CDR1 KGHSH, CDR2 LQKENI. The V and J ends lost 3 bases and 6 bases respectively, with 9 bases between them. CDR3 coding DNA: TGTGCCAGCTCACCCCAGTCATCCAATGAGCAGTTCTTC. Translation gives CASSPQSSNEQFF.

The V gene is TRBV2, the J gene TRBJ2-1; D might be TRBD2 (5 bases). CDR3 length: 15 amino acids. The ends were cut back, 8 bases at V and 0 bases at J, with 14 bases in the middle. Germline loops: CDR1 SNHLY, CDR2 FYNNEI. DNA for the CDR3: TGTGCCAGCGAGAGCGGAAAAAGCTCCTACAATGAGCAGTTCTTC. Protein product: CASESGKSSYNEQFF.

The gene calls are TRBV27 and TRBJ2-7, with a tentative D call TRBD2 (7 bases). The ends were cut back, 3 bases at V and 4 bases at J, with 16 bases in the middle. CDR1 and CDR2 from the germline V gene are MNHEY and SMNVEV (reference sequence). The CDR3 sequence is 15 residues long. The CDR3 region has the DNA TGTGCCAGCAGTTTTCAGGGCAGGGGAGGGTACGAGCAGTACTTC. Encoded protein: CASSFQGRGGYEQYF.

As regards this clone: Other DNA sequences in this specimen translate into the identical CDR3. The chain recombines TRBV6-5 with TRBJ1-5; D is perhaps TRBD1 (5 bases). Germline-derived CDR1 and CDR2 are MNHEY and SVGAGI. The length of the CDR3 is 14 residues. V lost 6 bases, J lost 5 bases, and 14 bases lay in between. CDR3 amino acids: CASSLGQGHQPQHF. Here the CDR3 DNA reads TGTGCCAGCAGCCTCGGCCAGGGTCATCAGCCCCAGCATTTT.

The rearrangement joins TRBV6-5 to TRBJ2-7; TRBD1 matches at 9 bases. Trimming cost V 3 bases and J 1 base; bases outside gene matches: 1. This CDR3 contains 14 residues. CDR1 and CDR2 from the germline V gene are MNHEY and SVGAGI. The CDR3 loop reads CASSYDRGSYEQYF. For the CDR3, the DNA is TGTGCCAGCAGTTATGACAGGGGGTCCTACGAGCAGTACTTC.

The chain has TRBV2 and TRBJ2-7; 7 positions agree with TRBD2. This CDR3 region has 12 residues. Looked up from germline, CDR1 is SNHLY and CDR2 is FYNNEI. V shed 8 bases and J 6 bases; nucleotides not matched to a gene: 7. DNA of the CDR3: TGTGCCAGCCTCCCCCCGGGGGGCGAGCAGTACTTC. Protein: CASLPPGGEQYF.

This chain connects TRBV27 to TRBJ2-7; 7 bases agree with TRBD1. Germline loops: CDR1 MNHEY, CDR2 SMNVEV (reference sequence). The J segment lost 0 bases and the V segment lost 6 bases, leaving 8 bases of the junction unmatched. CDR3 length equals 15 residues. The CDR3 protein is CASRPGQLSSYEQYF. CDR3 sequence (DNA): TGTGCCAGCAGGCCGGGACAGCTTAGCTCCTACGAGCAGTACTTC.

The chain uses TRBV7-3 and TRBJ2-1; TRBD1 agrees at 8 bases. The CDR3 has 16 amino acids. Germline CDR1 and CDR2: SGHTA and FQGTGA. V shed 5 bases, J shed 0 bases, and the junction held 6 bases outside the gene matches. Written as DNA, the CDR3 is TGTGCCAGCAGCGCCGACAGGGGAAGCTCCTACAATGAGCAGTTCTTC. Translation: CASSADRGSSYNEQFF. Combining the CDR3 with reference TRBV7-3 and TRBJ2-1 gives the whole variable domain GAGVSQTPSNKVTEKGKYVELRCDPISGHTALYWYRQSLGQGPEFLIYFQGTGAADDSGLPNDRFFAVRPEGSVSTLKIQRTERGDSAVYLCASSADRGSSYNEQFFGPGTRLTVL.

This clone was recorded only once. The chain is built from TRBV5-1 and TRBJ2-1; the match to TRBD2 covers 8 bases. Looked up from germline, CDR1 is SGHRS and CDR2 is YFSETQ. With 4 bases clipped from V and 2 bases from J, the junction kept 5 bases outside the gene matches. This CDR3 is 15 amino acids long. CDR3 sequence: CASSQTGGTYNEQFF. CDR3 DNA sequence: TGCGCCAGCAGCCAAACGGGGGGGACCTACAATGAGCAGTTCTTC.

The chain couples TRBV11-2 to TRBJ2-7; possibly TRBD2 for D (6 bases). V gave up 4 bases and J gave up 5 bases, with 21 bases separating them. The CDR3 loop spans 16 amino acids. Germline V gene sequence: CDR1 SGHAT, CDR2 FQNNGV. In DNA form, the CDR3 reads TGTGCCAGCAGCTCCCGAATGGAGGGGACGAGGAACGAGCAGTACTTC. Translating gives CASSSRMEGTRNEQYF. Using reference TRBV11-2 and TRBJ2-7 for the parts outside the CDR3, the full variable domain is EAGVAQSPRYKIIEKRQSVAFWCNPISGHATLYWYQQILGQGPKLLIQFQNNGVVDDSQLPKDRFSAERLKGVDSTLKIQPAKLEDSAVYLCASSSRMEGTRNEQYFGPGTRLTVT.

J is TRBJ1-3 and V is TRBV15, with a tentative D call TRBD1 (6 bases). The germline V gene has CDR1 LNHNV and CDR2 YYDKDF (reference sequence). V lost 3 bases to trimming and J lost 0 bases, with 12 bases between them. The CDR3 has 16 amino acids. Written as DNA, the CDR3 is TGTGCCACCAGCAGCACAGGGACCCTCTCTGGAAACACCATATATTTT. Translating gives CATSSTGTLSGNTIYF. The whole variable domain, filled in from reference TRBV15 and TRBJ1-3, reads DAMVIQNPRYQVTQFGKPVTLSCSQTLNHNVMYWYQQKSSQAPKLLFHYYDKDFNNEADTPDNFQSRRPNTSFCFLDIRSPGLGDTAMYLCATSSTGTLSGNTIYFGEGSWLTVV.

V is TRBV30 and J is TRBJ1-1; D uncertain. The V and J ends lost 3 bases and 0 bases respectively, with 11 bases between them. Germline V gene sequence: CDR1 GTSNPN, CDR2 SVGIG (reference sequence). This CDR3 contains 14 residues. CDR3 residues: CAWRSAALNTEAFF. The CDR3, as DNA: TGTGCCTGGAGATCAGCGGCTCTGAACACTGAAGCTTTCTTT.

The chain has TRBV9 and TRBJ2-3, with 11 bases identical to TRBD2. The CDR3 has 15 residues. The junction had 3 bases not matched to a gene; V was cut back by 4 bases and J by 2 bases. Germline values: CDR1 SGDLS, CDR2 YYNGEE. CDR3 amino acids: CASSPSGRPTDTQYF. Here the CDR3 DNA reads TGTGCCAGCAGCCCTAGCGGGAGGCCCACAGATACGCAGTATTTT.

This clone was observed once. V usage is TRBV2 and J usage is TRBJ2-2, with TRBD2 identical over 11 bases. The V segment lost 5 bases and the J segment 6 bases; nucleotides outside the gene matches: 8. Germline V gene data show CDR1 as SNHLY and CDR2 as FYNNEI. This CDR3 has 16 residues. CDR3 nucleotide sequence: TGTGCCAGCAGTTTTACTAGCGGGAGTCATGCCGGGGAGCTGTTTTTT. The encoded protein is CASSFTSGSHAGELFF.

V and J are TRBV27 and TRBJ1-3; D is ambiguous. V lost 8 bases to trimming and J lost 0 bases, with 14 bases between them. Germline V gene sequence: CDR1 MNHEY, CDR2 SMNVEV (reference sequence). CDR3 length equals 15 residues. CDR3 nucleotide sequence: TGTGCCAGCTTTGATACCGGGAGCTCTGGAAACACCATATATTTT. It codes for CASFDTGSSGNTIYF.

The sample holds one count of this clone. V is TRBV5-6 and J is TRBJ1-1, with D possibly being TRBD1 (6 bases). CDR1 and CDR2 (germline): SGHDT, YYEEEE. The V gene lost 4 bases and the J gene lost 4 bases, with 14 bases spanning the gap. CDR3 length: 14 amino acids. DNA of the CDR3: TGTGCCAGCAGCCACCAGGGGATTGGCACTGAAGCTTTCTTT. This encodes CASSHQGIGTEAFF.

V and J are TRBV9 and TRBJ2-3, with TRBD1 identical over 9 bases. V trimming: 4 bases; J trimming: 5 bases; junction bases outside the gene matches: 8. CDR1 and CDR2 (germline): SGDLS, YYNGEE. The CDR3 contains 15 residues. The CDR3 loop is CASSPHRGLGDTQYF. In DNA, the CDR3 is TGTGCCAGCAGCCCCCACAGGGGGCTCGGAGATACGCAGTATTTT. The whole variable domain, remainder taken from reference TRBV9 and TRBJ2-3, is DSGVTQTPKHLITATGQRVTLRCSPRSGDLSVYWYQQSLDQGLQFLIQYYNGEERAKGNILERFSAQQFPDLHSELNLSSLELGDSALYFCASSPHRGLGDTQYFGPGTRLTVL.

V is TRBV6-5 and J is TRBJ1-2, with a tentative D call TRBD1 (5 bases). Germline V gives CDR1 MNHEY, CDR2 SVGAGI. The CDR3 covers 16 residues. Between the trimmed V and J ends, which lost 4 bases and 4 bases, there was a span of 19 bases. The CDR3 region is CASSSRGEPRFYGYTF. CDR3 DNA sequence: TGTGCCAGCAGTTCACGGGGGGAGCCCCGCTTCTATGGCTACACCTTC.

The chain employs TRBV19 and TRBJ1-2, with a weak D call TRBD1 (6 bases). Trimming took off 1 base at V and 2 bases at J, with 8 bases between the two ends. The CDR3 has 14 residues. Per germline, CDR1 LNHDA and CDR2 SQIVND (reference sequence). CDR3 in amino acids: CASSIARGNYGYTF. For the CDR3, the DNA is TGTGCCAGTAGTATAGCGAGGGGGAACTATGGCTACACCTTC.

The chain couples TRBV28 to TRBJ2-3, with D possibly TRBD2 on 6 matching bases. The CDR3 runs 13 residues. Per germline, CDR1 MDHEN and CDR2 SYDVKM. With 4 bases removed from V and 8 bases from J, the gap between germline ends came to 13 bases. The DNA for the CDR3 is TGTGCCAGCAGTTCTGTAGCGGCTGCTACGCAGTATTTT. Its protein is CASSSVAAATQYF.

The V call is TRBV28, the J call TRBJ2-7; TRBD2 agrees at 8 bases. CDR1 MDHEN and CDR2 SYDVKM come from the germline V gene. CDR3 length equals 13 residues. With 6 bases clipped from V and 2 bases from J, the junction kept 3 bases outside the gene matches. CDR3 nucleotides: TGTGCCAGCAGCCCGCGGGGGGCCTACGAGCAGTACTTC. Translated, it gives CASSPRGAYEQYF.

As DNA, the CDR3 is TGTGCCAGCATCAGGACAGGGATCTCCTACGAGCAGTACTTC. Its protein product is CASIRTGISYEQYF. The rearrangement uses TRBV5-6 and TRBJ2-7, with TRBD1 matching 8 bases. Losses at the gene ends were 6 bases for V and 0 bases for J; bases not matched to a gene: 5. The germline V gene encodes CDR1 SGHDT and CDR2 YYEEEE. The CDR3 spans 14 residues.

This clone was counted a few times. This sequence joins TRBV6-4 and TRBJ2-1; weak D call: TRBD2 (6 bases). Per germline, CDR1 MRHNA and CDR2 SNTAGT. The CDR3 has 14 amino acids. V shed 3 bases and J shed 5 bases, with 11 bases lying between them. CDR3 coding DNA: TGTGCCAGCAGTGAAGCTAGCGAGCACAATGAGCAGTTCTTC. Translating gives CASSEASEHNEQFF.

This chain uses TRBV28 with TRBJ2-7; tentatively, D is TRBD2 (5 bases). The CDR3 is 14 residues long. Germline CDR1 and CDR2: MDHEN and SYDVKM. Trimming removed 1 base from V and 3 bases from J, with 10 bases in between. CDR3 nucleotide sequence: TGTGCCAGCAGTTTATCGACTATCAGCTACGAGCAGTACTTC. Translating gives CASSLSTISYEQYF.

The table lists this clone with a few counts. The rearrangement links TRBV7-9 to TRBJ1-6, with D maybe TRBD1 (5 bases). Trimming left V 0 bases short and J 14 bases short, with 17 bases between. CDR1 is SEHNR and CDR2 is FQNEAQ in the germline V gene (reference sequence). CDR3 length: 15 residues. In DNA form, the CDR3 reads TGTGCCAGCAGCTTAGCGCATCAGGGCCGTGTATCCCTCCACTTT. It specifies CASSLAHQGRVSLHF.